The 19 T cell receptor beta chains in this list originate from one sample, sequenced in a study of OX40 agonist ivuxolimab in advanced cancers. Sequenced by immunoSEQ multiplex PCR; TCRdb stores in-frame clones only, minus some. The sample comprises about 69,000 clones, roughly nine tenths of which are singletons, and approximately 0.3% rests with the top ten. This sample comprised CD4+ or CD8+ T cells sorted from blood, obtained in a trial of the OX40 agonist ivuxolimab. These receptors all stem from an adult with an advanced solid tumor such as melanoma, head and neck, liver or kidney cancer.

This clone was detected only once. The same CDR3 arises from other DNA sequences in this sample as well. The genes are TRBV5-4 and TRBJ2-7; D may be TRBD1 (6 bases). Germline V gene lookup returns CDR1 SGHNT and CDR2 YYREEE (reference sequence). Between the trimmed V and J ends, which lost 2 bases and 4 bases, there was a span of 10 bases. CDR3 length: 13 residues. This CDR3 reads CASSLGQQYEQYF. The CDR3 DNA reads as TGTGCCAGCAGCTTAGGACAGCAGTACGAGCAGTACTTC.

The chain recombines TRBV7-8 with TRBJ1-5; 7 bases align to TRBD1. The CDR3 runs to 14 residues. Germline CDR1 and CDR2: SGHVS and FQNEAQ. Trimming at V came to 4 bases and at J to 5 bases, leaving 5 bases not matched to a gene. This CDR3 reads CASSSQGGHQPQHF. The DNA of the CDR3 is TGTGCCAGCAGCTCCCAGGGGGGCCATCAGCCCCAGCATTTT.

CDR3 amino acids: CASVQGNTIYF. In nucleotides, the CDR3 is TGTGCCAGCGTCCAGGGAAACACCATATATTTT. The chain has TRBV6-1 and TRBJ1-3; the D is unclear. With 8 bases removed from V and 4 bases from J, the gap between germline ends came to 6 bases. This CDR3 has 11 residues. CDR1 and CDR2 from the germline V gene are MNHNS and SASEGT.

The chain recombines TRBV15 with TRBJ2-7; no definite D call. CDR1 and CDR2 (germline): LNHNV, YYDKDF (reference sequence). The V and J ends lost 1 base and 4 bases respectively, with 8 bases between them. The CDR3 sequence is 13 residues long. The DNA for the CDR3 is TGTGCCACCAGCAGAGCGACTCAATACGAGCAGTACTTC. The encoded protein is CATSRATQYEQYF.

This chain joins TRBV4-2 and TRBJ1-4, with TRBD1 identical over 10 bases. Per the germline V gene, CDR1 is LGHNA and CDR2 is YNFKEQ. This CDR3 comprises 16 residues. Losses at the gene ends were 2 bases for V and 5 bases for J; bases not matched to a gene: 5. The CDR3 sequence is CASSQNPGQGNEKLFF. The CDR3 DNA follows: TGTGCCAGCAGCCAAAACCCGGGACAGGGGAATGAAAAACTGTTTTTT.

The rearrangement uses TRBV14 and TRBJ1-3; D unclear. This CDR3 is 14 amino acids long. CDR1 is SGHDN, CDR2 FVKESK, per germline. V gave up 4 bases and J gave up 0 bases, with 7 bases separating them. CDR3 loop: CASSLSNSGNTIYF. The CDR3 DNA reads TGTGCCAGCAGCCTCTCTAACTCTGGAAACACCATATATTTT. Full variable domain (missing parts from reference TRBV14 and TRBJ1-3): EAGVTQFPSHSVIEKGQTVTLRCDPISGHDNLYWYRRVMGKEIKFLLHFVKESKQDESGMPNNRFLAERTGGTYSTLKVQPAELEDSGVYFCASSLSNSGNTIYFGEGSWLTVV.

This chain links TRBV30 with TRBJ1-5; 7 positions match TRBD1. CDR3 length: 14 amino acids. The V gene's germline CDR1 is GTSNPN and CDR2 SVGIG (reference sequence). The ends lost 3 bases at V and 4 bases at J; junction bases unmatched: 6. The CDR3 DNA reads as TGTGCCTGGAGCCCACTACAGGGGAATCAGCCCCAGCATTTT. Protein: CAWSPLQGNQPQHF.

The chain employs TRBV9 and TRBJ2-3; D is possibly TRBD1 (6 bases). V lost 3 bases and J 1 base, leaving 9 bases between the germline ends. Germline loops: CDR1 SGDLS, CDR2 YYNGEE. This CDR3 spans 14 amino acids. The CDR3 bases are TGTGCCAGCAGCGCCAGGGGCGGCACAGATACGCAGTATTTT. It specifies CASSARGGTDTQYF.

This clone has only one observation. This chain uses TRBV6-5 with TRBJ1-1, with 9 bases matching TRBD1. With 7 bases clipped from V and 1 base from J, the junction kept 4 bases outside the gene matches. There are 14 residues in the CDR3. Germline loops: CDR1 MNHEY, CDR2 SVGAGI. DNA for the CDR3: TGTGCCAGCAACCAACAGGGGGCGAACACTGAAGCTTTCTTT. It codes for CASNQQGANTEAFF.

The J gene is TRBJ1-5, the V gene TRBV6-1; D gene uncertain. CDR3 size: 15 residues. With 1 base removed from V and 2 bases from J, the gap between germline ends came to 9 bases. Germline loops: CDR1 MNHNS, CDR2 SASEGT. The CDR3 is CASSEGRRGNQPQHF. In DNA form, the CDR3 reads TGTGCCAGCAGTGAAGGCCGACGGGGCAATCAGCCCCAGCATTTT.

V usage is TRBV6-4 and J usage is TRBJ2-3, with D possibly TRBD2 on 5 matching bases. From germline, CDR1 is MRHNA and CDR2 SNTAGT. CDR3 length: 14 residues. Between the trimmed V and J ends, which lost 6 bases and 1 base, there was a span of 11 bases. The CDR3 is CASSLDWGTDTQYF. In DNA form, the CDR3 reads TGTGCCAGCAGCCTGGACTGGGGCACAGATACGCAGTATTTT.

The rearrangement links TRBV27 to TRBJ1-4, with D perhaps TRBD1 (5 bases). CDR1 and CDR2 from the germline V gene are MNHEY and SMNVEV (reference sequence). The CDR3 contains 15 residues. V lost 2 bases and J lost 5, with 12 bases in between. CDR3 region: CASSLGTGPNEKLFF. CDR3 nucleotides: TGTGCCAGCAGTTTAGGAACAGGACCCAATGAAAAACTGTTTTTT. The full variable domain, its missing parts supplied by reference TRBV27 and TRBJ1-4, is EAQVTQNPRYLITVTGKKLTVTCSQNMNHEYMSWYRQDPGLGLRQIYYSMNVEVTDKGDVPEGYKVSRKEKRNFPLILESPSPNQTSLYFCASSLGTGPNEKLFFGSGTQLSVL.

The CDR3 DNA follows: TGTGCCAGCAGCCAAGGGCCCATGGTCACAGATACGCAGTATTTT. Its protein is CASSQGPMVTDTQYF. The chain recombines TRBV7-9 with TRBJ2-3, with unresolved D. V was pared by 5 bases and J by 2 bases, with 14 bases between. The CDR3 extends over 15 amino acids. Germline V lookup: CDR1 SEHNR, CDR2 FQNEAQ (reference sequence).

This chain uses TRBV5-1 with TRBJ2-1, with D maybe TRBD2 (5 bases). The CDR3 consists of 17 residues. Per the germline V gene, CDR1 is SGHRS and CDR2 is YFSETQ. V was pared by 0 bases and J by 0 bases, with 13 bases between. For the CDR3, the DNA is TGCGCCAGCAGCTTGGCTCTAGCCGAACTCTCCTACAATGAGCAGTTCTTC. Translation gives CASSLALAELSYNEQFF.

V usage is TRBV10-3 and J usage is TRBJ2-1; TRBD2 matches at 13 bases. The CDR3 covers 14 residues. Germline V gene lookup returns CDR1 ENHRY and CDR2 SYGVKD. Losses at the gene ends were 7 bases for V and 7 bases for J; bases not matched to a gene: 4. The CDR3: CAITRLAGGNEQFF. The DNA for the CDR3 is TGTGCCATCACTCGACTAGCGGGAGGAAATGAGCAGTTCTTC.

The chain carries TRBV7-9 and TRBJ1-2, with D perhaps TRBD1 (5 bases). Trimming took 2 bases from V and 6 from J, leaving 7 bases between them. Germline V gene sequence: CDR1 SEHNR, CDR2 FQNEAQ (reference sequence). This CDR3 region has 12 residues. The CDR3 is CASSLTRDGYTF. The CDR3 nucleotides read TGTGCCAGCAGCTTAACCAGGGATGGCTACACCTTC. The full variable domain, completed using reference TRBV7-9 and TRBJ1-2, is DTGVSQNPRHKITKRGQNVTFRCDPISEHNRLYWYRQTLGQGPEFLTYFQNEAQLEKSRLLSDRFSAERPKGSFSTLEIQRTEQGDSAMYLCASSLTRDGYTFGSGTRLTVV.

This chain joins TRBV6-1 and TRBJ2-5, with D perhaps TRBD1 or TRBD2 (6 bases each). V was trimmed by 2 bases and J by 4 bases, leaving 17 bases between them. Germline-derived CDR1 and CDR2 are MNHNS and SASEGT. The CDR3 spans 16 residues. The CDR3 sequence is CASSEIRGGLSETQYF. For the CDR3, the DNA is TGTGCCAGCAGTGAAATCAGGGGAGGTTTGTCAGAGACCCAGTACTTC.

The chain combines TRBV7-2 with TRBJ2-5; 12 bases match TRBD2. The CDR3 is 16 residues long. With 5 bases clipped from V and 4 bases from J, the junction kept 8 bases outside the gene matches. Germline assignment: CDR1 SGHTA and CDR2 FQGNSA. CDR3 in amino acids: CASSEGLAGQGETQYF. The CDR3 bases are TGTGCCAGCAGCGAAGGACTAGCGGGACAGGGAGAGACCCAGTACTTC.

This chain links TRBV6-1 with TRBJ2-7, with TRBD1 identical over 7 bases. The CDR3 is made up of 12 amino acids. Germline lookup yields CDR1 MNHNS and CDR2 SASEGT. V shed 4 bases, J shed 12 bases, and the junction held 9 bases outside the gene matches. The CDR3 here is CASSARDSRLYF. In DNA form, the CDR3 reads TGTGCCAGCAGTGCCAGGGACAGCCGGCTGTACTTC.